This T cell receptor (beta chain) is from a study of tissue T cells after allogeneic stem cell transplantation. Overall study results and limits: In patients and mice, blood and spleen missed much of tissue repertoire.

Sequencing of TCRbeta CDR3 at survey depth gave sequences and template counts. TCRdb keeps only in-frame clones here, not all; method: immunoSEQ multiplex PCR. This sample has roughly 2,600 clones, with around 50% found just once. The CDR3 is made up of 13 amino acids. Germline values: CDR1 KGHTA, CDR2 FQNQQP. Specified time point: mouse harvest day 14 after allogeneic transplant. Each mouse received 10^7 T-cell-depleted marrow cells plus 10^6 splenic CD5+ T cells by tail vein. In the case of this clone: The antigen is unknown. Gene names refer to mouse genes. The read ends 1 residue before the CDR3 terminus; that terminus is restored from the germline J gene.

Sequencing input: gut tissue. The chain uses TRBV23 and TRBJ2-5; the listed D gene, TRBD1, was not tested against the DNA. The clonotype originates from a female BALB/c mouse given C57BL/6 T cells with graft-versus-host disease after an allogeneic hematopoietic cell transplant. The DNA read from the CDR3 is TGCTCCAGCAGTCGGACAAACCAAGACACCCAGTAC. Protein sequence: CSSSRTNQDTQY. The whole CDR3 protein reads CSSSRTNQDTQYF.